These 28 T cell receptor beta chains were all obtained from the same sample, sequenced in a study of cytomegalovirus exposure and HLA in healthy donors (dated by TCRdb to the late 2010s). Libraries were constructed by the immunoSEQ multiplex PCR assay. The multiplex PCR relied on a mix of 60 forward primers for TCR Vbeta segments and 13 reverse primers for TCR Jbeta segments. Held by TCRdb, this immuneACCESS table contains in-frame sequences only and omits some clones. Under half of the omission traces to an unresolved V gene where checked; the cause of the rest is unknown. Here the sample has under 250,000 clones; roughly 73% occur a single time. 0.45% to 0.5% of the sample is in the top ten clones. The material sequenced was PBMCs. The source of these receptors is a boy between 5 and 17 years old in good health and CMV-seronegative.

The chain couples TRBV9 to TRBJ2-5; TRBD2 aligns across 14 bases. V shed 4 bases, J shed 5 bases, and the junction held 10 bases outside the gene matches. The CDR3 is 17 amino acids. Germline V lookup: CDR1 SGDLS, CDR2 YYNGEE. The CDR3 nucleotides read TGTGCCAGCAGCCCGCGACTAGCGGGAGGGGCAGGGGAGACCCAGTACTTC. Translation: CASSPRLAGGAGETQYF.

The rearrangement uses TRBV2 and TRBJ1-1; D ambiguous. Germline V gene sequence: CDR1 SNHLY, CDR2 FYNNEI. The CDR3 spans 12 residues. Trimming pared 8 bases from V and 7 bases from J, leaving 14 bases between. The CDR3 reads CASRVAGSEAFF. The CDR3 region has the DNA TGTGCCAGCCGAGTCGCGGGAAGTGAAGCTTTCTTT.

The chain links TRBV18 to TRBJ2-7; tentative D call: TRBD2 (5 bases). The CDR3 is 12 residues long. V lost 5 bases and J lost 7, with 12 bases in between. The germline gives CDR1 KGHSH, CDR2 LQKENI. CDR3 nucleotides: TGTGCCAGCTCAAGTTTGTCGGGGGAGCAGTACTTC. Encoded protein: CASSSLSGEQYF.

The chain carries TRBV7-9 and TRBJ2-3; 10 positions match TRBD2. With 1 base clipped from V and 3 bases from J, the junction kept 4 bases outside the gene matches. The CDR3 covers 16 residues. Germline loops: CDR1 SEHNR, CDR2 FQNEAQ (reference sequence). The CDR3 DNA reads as TGTGCCAGCAGCTTAGGAGTTAGCGGGGGGACAGATACGCAGTATTTT. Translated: CASSLGVSGGTDTQYF.

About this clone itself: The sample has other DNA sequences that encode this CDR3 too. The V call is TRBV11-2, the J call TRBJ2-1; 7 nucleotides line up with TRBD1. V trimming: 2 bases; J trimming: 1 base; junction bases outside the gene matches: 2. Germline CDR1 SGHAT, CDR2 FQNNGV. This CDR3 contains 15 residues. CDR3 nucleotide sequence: TGTGCCAGCAGCTTAAACAGGGGTTCCTACAATGAGCAGTTCTTC. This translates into CASSLNRGSYNEQFF.

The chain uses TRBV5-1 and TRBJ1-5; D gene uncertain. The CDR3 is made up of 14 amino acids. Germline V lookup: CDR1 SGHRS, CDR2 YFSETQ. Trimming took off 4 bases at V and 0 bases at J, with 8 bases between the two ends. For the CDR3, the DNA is TGCGCCAGCAGCCCCGGGGATAGCAATCAGCCCCAGCATTTT. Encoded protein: CASSPGDSNQPQHF.

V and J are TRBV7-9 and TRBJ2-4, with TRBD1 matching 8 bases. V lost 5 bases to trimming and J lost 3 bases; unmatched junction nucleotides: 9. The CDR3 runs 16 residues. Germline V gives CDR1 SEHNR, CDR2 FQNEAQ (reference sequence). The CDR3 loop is CASSQQGGRDKNIQYF. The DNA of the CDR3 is TGTGCCAGCAGCCAACAGGGGGGACGGGACAAAAACATTCAGTACTTC. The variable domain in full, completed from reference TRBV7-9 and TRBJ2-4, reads DTGVSQNPRHKITKRGQNVTFRCDPISEHNRLYWYRQTLGQGPEFLTYFQNEAQLEKSRLLSDRFSAERPKGSFSTLEIQRTEQGDSAMYLCASSQQGGRDKNIQYFGAGTRLSVL.

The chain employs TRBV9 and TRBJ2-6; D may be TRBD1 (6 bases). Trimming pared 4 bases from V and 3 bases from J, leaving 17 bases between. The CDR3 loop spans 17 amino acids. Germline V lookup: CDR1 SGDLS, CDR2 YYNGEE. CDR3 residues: CASSPRGGFGGANVLTF. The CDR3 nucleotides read TGTGCCAGCAGCCCGAGAGGGGGATTCGGTGGGGCCAACGTCCTGACTTTC.

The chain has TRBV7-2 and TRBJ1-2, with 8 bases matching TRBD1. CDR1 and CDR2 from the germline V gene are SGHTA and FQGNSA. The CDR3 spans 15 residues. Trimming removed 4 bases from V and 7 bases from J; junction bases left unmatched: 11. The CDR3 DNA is TGTGCCAGCAGCTCCTCAGGGGGCGGTTTAACTGGCTACACCTTC. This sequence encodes CASSSSGGGLTGYTF.

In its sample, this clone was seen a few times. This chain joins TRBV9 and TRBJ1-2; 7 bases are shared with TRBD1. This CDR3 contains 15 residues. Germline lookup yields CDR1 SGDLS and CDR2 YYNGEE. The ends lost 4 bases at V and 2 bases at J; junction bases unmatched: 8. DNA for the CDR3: TGTGCCAGCAGCCCAGGGGGGAGGAGAAACTATGGCTACACCTTC. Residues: CASSPGGRRNYGYTF.

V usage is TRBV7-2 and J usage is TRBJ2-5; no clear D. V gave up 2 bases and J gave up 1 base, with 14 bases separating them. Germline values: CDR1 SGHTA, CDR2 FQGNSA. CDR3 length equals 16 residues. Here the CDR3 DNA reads TGTGCCAGCAGCTTATCCCACGTAACTTCCCAAGAGACCCAGTACTTC. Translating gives CASSLSHVTSQETQYF.

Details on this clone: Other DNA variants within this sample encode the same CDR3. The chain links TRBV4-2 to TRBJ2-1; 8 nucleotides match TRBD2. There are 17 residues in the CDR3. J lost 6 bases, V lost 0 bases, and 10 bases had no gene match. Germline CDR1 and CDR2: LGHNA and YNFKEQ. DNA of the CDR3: TGTGCCAGCAGCCAAGAGTTTAGCGGGGATGGAGGCAATGAGCAGTTCTTC. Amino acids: CASSQEFSGDGGNEQFF.

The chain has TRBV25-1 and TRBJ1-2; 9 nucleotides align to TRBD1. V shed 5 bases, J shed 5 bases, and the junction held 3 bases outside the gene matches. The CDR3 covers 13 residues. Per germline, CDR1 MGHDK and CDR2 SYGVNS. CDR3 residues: CASSWGTGYGYTF. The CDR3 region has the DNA TGTGCCAGCAGTTGGGGGACAGGGTATGGCTACACCTTC.

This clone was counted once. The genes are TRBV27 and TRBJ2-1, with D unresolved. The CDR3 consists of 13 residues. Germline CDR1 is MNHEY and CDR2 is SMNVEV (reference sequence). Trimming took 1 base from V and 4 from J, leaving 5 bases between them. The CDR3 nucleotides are TGTGCCAGCAGTTTATATCAGTACAATGAGCAGTTCTTC. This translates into CASSLYQYNEQFF.

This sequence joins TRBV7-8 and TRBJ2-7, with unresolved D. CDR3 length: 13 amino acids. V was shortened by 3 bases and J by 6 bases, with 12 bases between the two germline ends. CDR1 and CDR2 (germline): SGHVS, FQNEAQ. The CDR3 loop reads CASSLGPRREQYF. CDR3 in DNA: TGTGCCAGCAGCTTGGGCCCCCGACGCGAGCAGTACTTC.

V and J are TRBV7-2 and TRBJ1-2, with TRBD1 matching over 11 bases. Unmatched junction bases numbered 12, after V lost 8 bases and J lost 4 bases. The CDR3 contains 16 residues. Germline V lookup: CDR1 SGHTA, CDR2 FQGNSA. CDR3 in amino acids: CASASGGQGGVYGYTF. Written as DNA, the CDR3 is TGTGCCAGCGCCTCCGGGGGACAGGGGGGCGTCTATGGCTACACCTTC.

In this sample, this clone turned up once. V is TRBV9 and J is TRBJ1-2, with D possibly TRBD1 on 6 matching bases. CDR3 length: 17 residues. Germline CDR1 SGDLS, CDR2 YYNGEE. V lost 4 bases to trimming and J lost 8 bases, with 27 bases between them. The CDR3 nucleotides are TGTGCCAGCAGCCAGGGGTCCAGGTCAGCGATGGAATTAGGCTACACCTTC. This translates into CASSQGSRSAMELGYTF.

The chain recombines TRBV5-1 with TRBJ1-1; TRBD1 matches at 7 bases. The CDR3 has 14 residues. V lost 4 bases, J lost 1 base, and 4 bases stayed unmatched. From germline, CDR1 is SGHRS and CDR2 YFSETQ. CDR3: CASSPGQTNTEAFF. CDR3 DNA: TGCGCCAGCAGCCCGGGACAGACGAACACTGAAGCTTTCTTT.

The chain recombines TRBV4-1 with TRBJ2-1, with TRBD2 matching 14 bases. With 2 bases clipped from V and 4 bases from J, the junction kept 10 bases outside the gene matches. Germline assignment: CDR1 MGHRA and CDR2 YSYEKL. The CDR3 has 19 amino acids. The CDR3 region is CASSQLGTSGGHQYNEQFF. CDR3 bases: TGCGCCAGCAGCCAACTCGGGACTAGCGGGGGTCACCAATACAATGAGCAGTTCTTC.

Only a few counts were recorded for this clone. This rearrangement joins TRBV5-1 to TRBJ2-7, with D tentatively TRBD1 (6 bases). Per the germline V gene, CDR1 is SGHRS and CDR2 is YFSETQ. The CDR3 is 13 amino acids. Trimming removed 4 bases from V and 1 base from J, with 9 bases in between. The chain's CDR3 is CASSPQGSYEQYF. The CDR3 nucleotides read TGCGCCAGCAGCCCCCAGGGGTCCTACGAGCAGTACTTC.

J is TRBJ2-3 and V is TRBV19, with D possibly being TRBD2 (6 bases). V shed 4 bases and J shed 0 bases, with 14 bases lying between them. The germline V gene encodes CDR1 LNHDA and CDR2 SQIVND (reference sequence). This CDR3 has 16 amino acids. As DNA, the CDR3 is TGTGCCAGTAGTAGGAGGGGAGGCGGGAGCACAGATACGCAGTATTTT. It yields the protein CASSRRGGGSTDTQYF.

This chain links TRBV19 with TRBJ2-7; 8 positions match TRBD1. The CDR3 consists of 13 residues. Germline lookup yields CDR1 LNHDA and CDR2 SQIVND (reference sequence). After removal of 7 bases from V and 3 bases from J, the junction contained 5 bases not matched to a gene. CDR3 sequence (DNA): TGTGCCAGTACGGACAGGGCAAACTACGAGCAGTACTTC. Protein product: CASTDRANYEQYF.

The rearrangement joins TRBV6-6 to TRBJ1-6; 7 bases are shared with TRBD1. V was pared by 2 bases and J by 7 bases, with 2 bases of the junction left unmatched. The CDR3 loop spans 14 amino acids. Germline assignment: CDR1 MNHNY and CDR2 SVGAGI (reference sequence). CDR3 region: CASSYTGANSPLHF. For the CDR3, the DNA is TGTGCCAGCAGTTACACAGGGGCCAATTCACCCCTCCACTTT.

The CDR3 DNA reads as TGTGCCAGCAGCTCCTATCCCAATGAGCAGTTCTTC. This codes for CASSSYPNEQFF. The chain employs TRBV5-4 and TRBJ2-1; D is undetermined. Looked up from germline, CDR1 is SGHNT and CDR2 is YYREEE (reference sequence). V was pared by 3 bases and J by 6 bases, with 7 bases between. CDR3 length: 12 amino acids.

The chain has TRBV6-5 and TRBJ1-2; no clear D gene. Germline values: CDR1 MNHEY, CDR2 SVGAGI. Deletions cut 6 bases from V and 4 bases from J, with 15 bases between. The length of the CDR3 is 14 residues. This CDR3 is CASSISVGSYGYTF. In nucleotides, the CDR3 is TGTGCCAGCAGCATAAGCGTCGGGAGCTATGGCTACACCTTC.

CDR3 bases: TGCAGTGCTAGGGACAGGGCTGAAGCTTTCTTT. Amino acids: CSARDRAEAFF. The chain is built from TRBV20-1 and TRBJ1-1; TRBD1 aligns across 8 bases. The CDR3 loop spans 11 amino acids. Per germline, CDR1 DFQATT and CDR2 SNEGSKA (reference sequence). Trimming cost V 3 bases and J 6 bases; bases outside gene matches: 0.

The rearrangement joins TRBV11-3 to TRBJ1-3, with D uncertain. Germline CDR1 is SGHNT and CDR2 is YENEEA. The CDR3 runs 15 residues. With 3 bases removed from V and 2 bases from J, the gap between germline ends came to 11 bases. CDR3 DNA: TGTGCCAGCAGCTTGTCGGGTGGCCCTGGAAACACCATATATTTT. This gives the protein CASSLSGGPGNTIYF.

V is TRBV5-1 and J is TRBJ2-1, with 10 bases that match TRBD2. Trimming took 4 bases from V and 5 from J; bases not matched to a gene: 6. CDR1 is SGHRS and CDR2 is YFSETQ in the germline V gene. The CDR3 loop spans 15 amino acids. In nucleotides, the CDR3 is TGCGCCAGCAGCCCTGGACTAGCGGACGACAATGAGCAGTTCTTC. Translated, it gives CASSPGLADDNEQFF.